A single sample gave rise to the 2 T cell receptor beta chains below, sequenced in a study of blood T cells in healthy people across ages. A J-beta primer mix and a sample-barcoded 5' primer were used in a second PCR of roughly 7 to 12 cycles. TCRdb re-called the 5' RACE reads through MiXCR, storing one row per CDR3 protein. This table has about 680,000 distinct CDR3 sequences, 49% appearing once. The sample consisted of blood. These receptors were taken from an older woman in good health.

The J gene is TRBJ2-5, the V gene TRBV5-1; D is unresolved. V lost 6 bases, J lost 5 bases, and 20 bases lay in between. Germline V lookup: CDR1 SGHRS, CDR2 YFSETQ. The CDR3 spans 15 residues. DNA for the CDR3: TGCGCCAGCAAGATAAGCCCTCGAAATTTGGAGACCCAGTACTTC. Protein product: CASKISPRNLETQYF.

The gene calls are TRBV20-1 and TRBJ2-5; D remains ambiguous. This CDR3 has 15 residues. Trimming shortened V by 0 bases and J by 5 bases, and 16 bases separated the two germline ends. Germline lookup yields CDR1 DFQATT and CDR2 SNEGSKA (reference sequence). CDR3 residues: CSARDGRAGDETQYF. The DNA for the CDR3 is TGCAGTGCTAGAGATGGTAGGGCAGGCGACGAGACCCAGTACTTC.